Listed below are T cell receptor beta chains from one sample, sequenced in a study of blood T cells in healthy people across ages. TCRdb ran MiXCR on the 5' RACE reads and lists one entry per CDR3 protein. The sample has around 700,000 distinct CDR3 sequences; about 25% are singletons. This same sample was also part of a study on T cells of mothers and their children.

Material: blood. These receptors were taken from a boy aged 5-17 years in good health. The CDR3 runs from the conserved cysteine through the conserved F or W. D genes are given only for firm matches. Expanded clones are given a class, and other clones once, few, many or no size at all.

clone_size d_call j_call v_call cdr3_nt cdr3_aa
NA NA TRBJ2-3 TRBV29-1 TGCAGCGTTGAATGGACAGCAGATACGCAGTATTTT CSVEWTADTQYF
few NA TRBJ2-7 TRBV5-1 TGCGCCAGCAGCTTCGTCACAGGGTCTAGCTCCTACGAGCAGTACTTC CASSFVTGSSSYEQYF
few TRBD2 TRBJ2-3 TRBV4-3 TGCGCCAGCAGCCAAGATAGGCGGGGGGGCAGAGATACGCAGTATTTT CASSQDRRGGRDTQYF
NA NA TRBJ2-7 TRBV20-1 TGCAGTGCTAGAGATTTAGGGGTTGAACGCGAGCAGTACTTC CSARDLGVEREQYF
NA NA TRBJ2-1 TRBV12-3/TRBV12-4 TGTGCCAGCAGCAAAGAGGACGGCGAGCAGTTCTTC CASSKEDGEQFF
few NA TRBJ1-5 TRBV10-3 TGTGCCATCAGTGGCCAGGTCAGGCAGCCCCAGCATTTT CAISGQVRQPQHF
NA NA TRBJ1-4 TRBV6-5 TGTGCCAGCAGAACAGGGTCTAAAGGTGAAAAACTGTTTTTT CASRTGSKGEKLFF
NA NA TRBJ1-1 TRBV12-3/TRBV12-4 TGTGCCAGCAGTTCCGGAAGGGCCGGTGAAGCTTTCTTT CASSSGRAGEAFF
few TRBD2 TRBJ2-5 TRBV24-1 TGTGCCACCAGTGACAGGACTAGGCAAGAGACCCAGTACTTC CATSDRTRQETQYF
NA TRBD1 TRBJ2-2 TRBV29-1 TGCAGCGCCCACGGCGGACAGGGGTCCACCGGGGAGCTGTTTTTT CSAHGGQGSTGELFF
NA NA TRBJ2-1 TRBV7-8 TGTGCCAGCAGCTTAGACCTCCTAGCCGGATACAATGAGCAGTTCTTC CASSLDLLAGYNEQFF
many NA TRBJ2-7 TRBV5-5 TGTGCCAGCAGCTTAGACGTTTACGAGCAGTACTTC CASSLDVYEQYF
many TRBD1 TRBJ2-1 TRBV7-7 TGTGCTAGCAGCACCGGGACAGGGACCTACAATGAGCAGTTCTTC CASSTGTGTYNEQFF
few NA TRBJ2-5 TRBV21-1 TGTGCCAGCAGCAAAGTTCATGGGGGGCGGGCAAGGGAGACCCAGTACTTC CASSKVHGGRARETQYF
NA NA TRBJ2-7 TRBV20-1 TGCAGTGCTAGTGGAAACCTAAAAACTTGGGGGTTTTCCTACGAGCAGTACTTC CSASGNLKTWGFSYEQYF
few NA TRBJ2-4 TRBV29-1 TGCAGCGTCGCGCTGGCCCCGGACGGTAACATTCAGTACTTC CSVALAPDGNIQYF
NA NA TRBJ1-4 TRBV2 TGTGCCAGCAAGGCCGTAACTAATGAAAAACTGTTTTTT CASKAVTNEKLFF
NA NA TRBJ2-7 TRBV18 TGTGCCAGCTCACTCTCCAACAGGGACCACGAGCAGTACTTC CASSLSNRDHEQYF
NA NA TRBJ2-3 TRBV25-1 TGTGCCAGCAGTGAATTGGTGCAGGTCACAGATACGCAGTATTTT CASSELVQVTDTQYF
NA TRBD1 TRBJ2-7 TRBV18 TGTGCCAGCTCCCCTGGACAGGAGAGATTCTACGAGCAGTACTTC CASSPGQERFYEQYF
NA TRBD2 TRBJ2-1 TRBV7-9 TGTGCCAGCAGTTTAGGACTAGGGATCATCAATGAGCAGTTCTTC CASSLGLGIINEQFF
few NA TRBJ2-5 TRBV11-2 TGTGCCAGCAGCTTAGATCCGATCAGCCAAGAGACCCAGTACTTC CASSLDPISQETQYF
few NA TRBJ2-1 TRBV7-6 TGTGCCAGCAGCCCTAGGGGTTTAGTAGGGGTTAATGAGCAGTTCTTC CASSPRGLVGVNEQFF
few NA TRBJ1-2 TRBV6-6 TGTGCCAGCAGTCTTGATGAAGGGAGCTACACCTTC CASSLDEGSYTF
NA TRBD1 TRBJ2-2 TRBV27 TGTGCCAGCAGTTACACGTCCAGGGGGCTGAGCGGGGAGCTGTTTTTT CASSYTSRGLSGELFF
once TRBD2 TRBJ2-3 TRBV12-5 TGTGCTAGTGGTATCCTACCCGGGACTAGCGGGCGAACAGATACGCAGTATTTT CASGILPGTSGRTDTQYF
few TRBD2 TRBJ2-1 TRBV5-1 TGCGCCAGCAGCTTAGACCCTACGGGGGGTGATTGGGCCTCCTACAATGAGCAGTTCTTC CASSLDPTGGDWASYNEQFF
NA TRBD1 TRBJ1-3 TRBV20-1 TGCAGTGCTAGAAAGGGACAGCTTCTCTCTGGAAACACCATATATTTT CSARKGQLLSGNTIYF
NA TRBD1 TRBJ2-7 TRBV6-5 TGTGCCAGCAGTGGACAGGTCTCCTACGAGCAGTACTTC CASSGQVSYEQYF